This paragraph covers one T cell receptor beta chain sequence. Its antigen is as yet unknown. Trimming left V 3 bases short and J 6 bases short, with 9 bases between. The CDR3 sequence is 12 residues long. Germline V gene data show CDR1 as SGHVS and CDR2 as FNYEAQ. PCR used 60 Vbeta primers and 13 Jbeta primers. Repertoires were generated with immunoSEQ multiplex PCR, while TCRdb's copy carries only in-frame clones and drops some. The sample shows about 63,000 clones, roughly 75% of them seen only once. These data are taken from a study of cytomegalovirus exposure and HLA in healthy donors. In the study overall: There were 100 million to 120 million unique TCR beta sequences, drawn from 150 million to 200 million T cells, in an earlier analysis. The study's early data release held tens of millions of unique TCRs from HLA-typed donors.

Study-level findings and limits: Sequencing probably produced one cluster of sequence variants that were highly shared.

This TCR came from a woman in her thirties or forties in good health and CMV-seropositive. The specimen was PBMCs. This chain joins TRBV7-6 and TRBJ2-7, with D possibly being TRBD1 (5 bases). The CDR3 here is CASSLQGGEQYF. The CDR3, as DNA: TGTGCCAGCAGCTTGCAGGGTGGCGAGCAGTACTTC.